This is a list of T cell receptor beta chains from one sample in a study of blood T cells in healthy people across ages. TCRdb redid the calling of the 5' RACE reads with MiXCR, one entry per CDR3 protein. The sample has approximately 800,000 distinct CDR3 sequences, 60% to 80% seen once. The sequencing sample was made of blood. These receptors were collected from a man aged 30-40 years in good health. The conserved cysteine and the conserved F or W are not part of the CDR3 here.

V	J	CDR3
TRBV7-3	TRBJ2-7	ASSLIQGDEQY
TRBV13	.	ASSPQKRTPPYEQY
TRBV4-2	TRBJ2-5	ASSQGGGEETQY
TRBV29-1	TRBJ2-7	SVGDRHEQY
TRBV2	TRBJ2-1	ASRRGQGSYNEQF
TRBV25-1	TRBJ2-7	ASSAHPLAGNYEQY
TRBV4-2	TRBJ1-2	ASSQDRAGRYGYT
TRBV7-9	TRBJ2-1	ASSLVVEGEQF
TRBV5-1	TRBJ1-4	ASSLTGMDEKLF
TRBV12-3/TRBV12-4	.	ASSFPGGGGYEQY
TRBV6-5	TRBJ1-4	ASTPRGSNEKLF
TRBV10-3	TRBJ2-3	AISGTGAGEWTDTQY
TRBV20-1	TRBJ1-2	SAREQGANGYT